The 9 T cell receptor beta chains below all came from one sample that was sequenced in a study of T-cell memory formation after mild COVID-19. One entry per CDR3 protein results from TCRdb running MiXCR on the 5' RACE reads. The table includes a few hundred thousand distinct CDR3 sequences, 20% to 30% detected once. Sequencing was done on a sample of PBMCs or a T cell subset sorted from them (not recorded which). Source of these receptors: an adult woman who had mild COVID-19 (a few samples of this study predate the infection). Cell type and time point are not known.

V is TRBV24-1 and J is TRBJ2-7; D ambiguous. The CDR3 totals 14 residues. The V gene lost 2 bases and the J gene lost 1 base, with 8 bases spanning the gap. CDR1 and CDR2 from the germline V gene are KGHDR and SFDVKD. The CDR3 is CATSDSQISYEQYF. Here the CDR3 DNA reads TGTGCCACCAGTGATTCGCAGATTTCCTACGAGCAGTACTTC.

V usage is TRBV12-3 or TRBV12-4 and J usage is TRBJ2-5, with D possibly TRBD2 on 6 matching bases. The V end lost 5 bases, the J end lost 7 bases, and 14 bases lay between the germline ends. CDR3 length: 13 residues. The DNA for the CDR3 is TGTGCCAGCAGTAACTCGGGGGTAGGGACCCAGTACTTC. This translates into CASSNSGVGTQYF.

The sample holds a few counts of this clonotype. This sequence joins TRBV7-9 and TRBJ2-7, with D perhaps TRBD1 (6 bases). CDR3 size: 14 residues. CDR1 is SEHNR, CDR2 FQNEAQ, per germline (reference sequence). V was shortened by 5 bases and J by 3 bases, with 14 bases between the two germline ends. This CDR3 reads CASSRRDTFYEQYF. The CDR3 DNA is TGTGCCAGCAGCCGCCGGGACACCTTCTACGAGCAGTACTTC.

This sequence joins TRBV5-1 and TRBJ1-1; D not certain. V was pared by 5 bases and J by 2 bases, with 10 bases between. Germline V gene sequence: CDR1 SGHRS, CDR2 YFSETQ. This CDR3 has 13 amino acids. This chain's CDR3 is CASSEQTNTEAFF. The CDR3 DNA sequence: TGCGCCAGCAGTGAGCAGACAAACACTGAAGCTTTCTTT.

This clonotype was detected only a few times. V usage is TRBV7-6 and J usage is TRBJ2-7; D unclear. CDR1 and CDR2 from the germline V gene are SGHVS and FNYEAQ. CDR3 length: 14 amino acids. Trimming cost V 5 bases and J 5 bases, with 16 bases left between them. CDR3 protein: CASSPLGGQNEQYF. CDR3 DNA sequence: TGTGCCAGCAGCCCCCTAGGTGGGCAGAACGAGCAGTACTTC.

The chain has TRBV27 and TRBJ2-2, with TRBD2 matching over 14 bases. Trimming at V came to 7 bases and at J to 6 bases, leaving 7 bases not matched to a gene. The CDR3 runs 16 residues. The V gene's germline CDR1 is MNHEY and CDR2 SMNVEV (reference sequence). The CDR3: CASTRRLAGGPGELFF. In DNA form, the CDR3 reads TGTGCCAGCACCAGACGACTAGCGGGAGGGCCCGGGGAGCTGTTTTTT.

This clonotype has more than one count but fewer than ten. V is TRBV9 and J is TRBJ2-3, with D tentatively TRBD2 (5 bases). The V gene's germline CDR1 is SGDLS and CDR2 YYNGEE. This CDR3 is 14 amino acids long. The V and J ends lost 0 bases and 4 bases respectively, with 9 bases between them. The CDR3 sequence: CASSVDGSPDTQYF. Here the CDR3 DNA reads TGTGCCAGCAGCGTAGATGGGAGCCCAGATACGCAGTATTTT.

The CDR3 loop reads CASRGDSHHPYEQYF. For the CDR3, the DNA is TGTGCCAGCAGGGGGGACAGCCACCATCCCTACGAGCAGTACTTC. The chain recombines TRBV12-3 or TRBV12-4 with TRBJ2-7, with 7 bases that match TRBD1. The CDR3 contains 15 residues. The trim removed 6 bases at V and 2 bases at J, leaving 10 bases unmatched.

J is TRBJ2-1 and V is TRBV24-1, with D perhaps TRBD1 (6 bases). Germline values: CDR1 KGHDR, CDR2 SFDVKD. V lost 9 bases and J lost 5, with 13 bases in between. CDR3 length: 13 amino acids. In DNA, the CDR3 is TGTGCCACCCGATCGGACAGCAACAATGAGCAGTTCTTC. Protein sequence: CATRSDSNNEQFF.